The 2 T cell receptor beta chains reported below all come from one sample, sequenced in a study of cytomegalovirus exposure and HLA in healthy donors. The PCR had 60 Vbeta and 13 Jbeta primers. Using immunoSEQ multiplex PCR, the repertoire was profiled, and TCRdb retains in-frame clones only, with some absent. The sample carries nearly 300,000 clones, 75% to 90% recorded once. The source material was PBMCs. These receptors originate from a man aged 40-49 years in good health and CMV-seropositive.

J is TRBJ2-1 and V is TRBV6-5; TRBD2 matches 12 bases. J was trimmed by 9 bases and V by 5 bases; bases with no gene match: 5. CDR1 is MNHEY, CDR2 SVGAGI, per germline. CDR3 length: 14 residues. CDR3 loop: CASSQGLAGPEQFF. CDR3 coding DNA: TGTGCCAGCAGTCAAGGACTAGCGGGACCTGAGCAGTTCTTC.

The chain has TRBV5-1 and TRBJ2-3; TRBD2 matches 9 bases. In germline, CDR1 is SGHRS, CDR2 YFSETQ. The CDR3 runs 16 residues. V was pared by 5 bases and J by 2 bases, with 9 bases of the junction left unmatched. CDR3 region: CASRGGAGGFTDTQYF. CDR3 DNA sequence: TGCGCCAGCAGGGGTGGAGCGGGAGGCTTCACAGATACGCAGTATTTT.